This entry concerns a single T cell receptor (beta chain). This sample is drawn from a study of blood T cell repertoires in COVID-19. The repertoire was sequenced with immunoSEQ multiplex PCR; TCRdb's copy has only in-frame clones and lacks some. The profile covers some 160,000 clones, with around four fifths appearing a single time and around 8% taken by the ten largest. The sequence came from a woman of 80 years or more with COVID-19, enrolled during active disease. What was sequenced was peripheral blood.

The CDR3 spells CASSPILFPYPEAFF. The CDR3 nucleotides are TGTGCCAGCAGCCCCATACTGTTTCCTTATCCTGAAGCTTTCTTT. The chain is built from TRBV5-8 and TRBJ1-1, with no clear D. CDR1 and CDR2 from the germline V gene are SGHTS and YDEGEE. V was trimmed by 4 bases and J by 6 bases, leaving 19 bases between them. CDR3 length: 15 residues.